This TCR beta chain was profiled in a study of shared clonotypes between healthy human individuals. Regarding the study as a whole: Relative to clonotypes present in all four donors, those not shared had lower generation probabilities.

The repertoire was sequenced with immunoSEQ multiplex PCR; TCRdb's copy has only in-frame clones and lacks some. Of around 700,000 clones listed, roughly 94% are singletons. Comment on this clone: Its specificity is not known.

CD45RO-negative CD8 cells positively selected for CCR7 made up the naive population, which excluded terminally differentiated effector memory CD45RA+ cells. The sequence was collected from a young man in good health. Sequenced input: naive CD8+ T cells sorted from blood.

CDR3 amino acids: CASSPWGSSYEQYF. The CDR3, as DNA: TGTGCCAGCAGCCCTTGGGGCAGCTCCTACGAGCAGTACTTC. This chain connects TRBV7-2 to TRBJ2-7; D perhaps matches TRBD1 (5 bases). This CDR3 has 14 amino acids. Trimming left V 5 bases short and J 0 bases short, with 11 bases between. The germline gives CDR1 SGHTA, CDR2 FQGNSA.